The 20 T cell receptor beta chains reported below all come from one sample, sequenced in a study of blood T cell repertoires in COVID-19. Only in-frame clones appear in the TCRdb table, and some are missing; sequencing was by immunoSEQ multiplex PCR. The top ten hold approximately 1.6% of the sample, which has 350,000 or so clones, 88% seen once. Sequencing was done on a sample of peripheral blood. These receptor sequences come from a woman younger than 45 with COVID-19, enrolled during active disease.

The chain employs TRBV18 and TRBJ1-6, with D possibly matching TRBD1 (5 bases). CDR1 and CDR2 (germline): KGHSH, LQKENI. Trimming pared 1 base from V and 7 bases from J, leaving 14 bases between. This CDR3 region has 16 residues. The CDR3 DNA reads TGTGCCAGCTCACCACGGGGCACGGGTGGGAATTCACCCCTCCACTTT. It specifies CASSPRGTGGNSPLHF.

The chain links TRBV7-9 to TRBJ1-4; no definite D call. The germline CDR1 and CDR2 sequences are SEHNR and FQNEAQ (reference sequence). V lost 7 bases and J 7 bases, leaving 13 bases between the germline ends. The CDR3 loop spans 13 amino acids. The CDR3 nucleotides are TGTGCCAGCAAGCTTCATGATACTGAAAAACTGTTTTTT. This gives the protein CASKLHDTEKLFF.

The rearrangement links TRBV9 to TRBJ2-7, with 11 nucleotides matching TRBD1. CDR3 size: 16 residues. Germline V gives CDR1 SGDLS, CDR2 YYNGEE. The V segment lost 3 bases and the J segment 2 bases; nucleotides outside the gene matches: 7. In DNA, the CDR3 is TGTGCCAGCAGCGAGCCAGGACAGGGGGCCCCCTACGAGCAGTACTTC. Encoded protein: CASSEPGQGAPYEQYF.

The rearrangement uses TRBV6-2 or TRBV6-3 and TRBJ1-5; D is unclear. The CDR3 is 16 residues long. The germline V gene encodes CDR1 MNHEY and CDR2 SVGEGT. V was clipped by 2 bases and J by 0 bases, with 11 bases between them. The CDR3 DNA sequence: TGTGCCAGCAGTTACCGGACGGGATATAGCAATCAGCCCCAGCATTTT. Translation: CASSYRTGYSNQPQHF.

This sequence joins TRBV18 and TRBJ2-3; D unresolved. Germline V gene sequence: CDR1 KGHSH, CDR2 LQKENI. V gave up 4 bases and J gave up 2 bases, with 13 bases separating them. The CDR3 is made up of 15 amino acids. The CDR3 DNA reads TGTGCCAGCTCACGCGAACAACAGATCACAGATACGCAGTATTTT. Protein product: CASSREQQITDTQYF.

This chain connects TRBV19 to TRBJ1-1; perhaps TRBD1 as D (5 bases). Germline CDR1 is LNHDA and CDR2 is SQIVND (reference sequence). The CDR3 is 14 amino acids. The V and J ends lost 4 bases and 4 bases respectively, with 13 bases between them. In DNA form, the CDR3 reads TGTGCCAGTAGTAAAGCCCTCAGGGTCACTGAAGCTTTCTTT. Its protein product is CASSKALRVTEAFF.

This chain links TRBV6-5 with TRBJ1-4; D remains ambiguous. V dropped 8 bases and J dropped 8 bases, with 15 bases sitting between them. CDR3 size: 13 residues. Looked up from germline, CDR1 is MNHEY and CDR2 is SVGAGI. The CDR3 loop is CASSYGPGEKLFF. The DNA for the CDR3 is TGTGCCAGCTCATACGGTCCGGGAGAAAAACTGTTTTTT.

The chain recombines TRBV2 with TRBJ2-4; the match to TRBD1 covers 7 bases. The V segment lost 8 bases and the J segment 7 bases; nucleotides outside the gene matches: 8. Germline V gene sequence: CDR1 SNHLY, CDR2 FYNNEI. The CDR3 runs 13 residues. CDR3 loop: CASSSRQGNIQYF. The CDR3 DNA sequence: TGTGCCAGCTCCTCCAGACAGGGTAACATTCAGTACTTC.

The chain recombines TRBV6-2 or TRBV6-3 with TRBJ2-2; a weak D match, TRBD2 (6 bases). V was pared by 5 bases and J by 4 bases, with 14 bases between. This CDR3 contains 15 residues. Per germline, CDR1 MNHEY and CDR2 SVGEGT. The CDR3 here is CASSLRLVLTGELFF. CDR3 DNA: TGTGCCAGCAGTCTCCGACTAGTCCTCACCGGGGAGCTGTTTTTT.

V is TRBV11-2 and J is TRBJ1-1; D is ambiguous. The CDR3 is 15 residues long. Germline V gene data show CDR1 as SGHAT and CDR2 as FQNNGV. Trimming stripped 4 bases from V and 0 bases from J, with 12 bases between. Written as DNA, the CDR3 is TGTGCCAGCAGCTCAGATAGACAAATGAACACTGAAGCTTTCTTT. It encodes CASSSDRQMNTEAFF.

In DNA, the CDR3 is TGTGCCAGCAGCGTGTTATATCCCGAGGACACTGAAGCTTTCTTT. Its translation is CASSVLYPEDTEAFF. The chain is built from TRBV9 and TRBJ1-1, with D hard to call. This CDR3 contains 15 residues. Germline assignment: CDR1 SGDLS and CDR2 YYNGEE. Trimming cost V 2 bases and J 3 bases, with 14 bases left between them.

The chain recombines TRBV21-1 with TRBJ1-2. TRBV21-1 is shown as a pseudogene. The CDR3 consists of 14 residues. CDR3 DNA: TGTGCCAGCAGCAAACGGGACTGGAACTATGGCTACACCTTC. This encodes CASSKRDWNYGYTF.

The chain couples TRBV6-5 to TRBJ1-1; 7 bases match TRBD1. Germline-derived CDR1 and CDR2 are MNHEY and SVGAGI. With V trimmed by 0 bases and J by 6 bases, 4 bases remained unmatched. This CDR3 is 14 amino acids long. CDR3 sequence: CASSYSRTGAEAFF. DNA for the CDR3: TGTGCCAGCAGTTACTCGAGGACAGGAGCTGAAGCTTTCTTT.

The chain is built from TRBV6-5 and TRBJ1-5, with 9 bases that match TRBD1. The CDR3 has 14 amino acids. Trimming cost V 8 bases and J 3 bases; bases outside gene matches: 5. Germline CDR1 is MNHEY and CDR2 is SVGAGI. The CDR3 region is CASVGQGHNQPQHF. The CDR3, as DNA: TGTGCCAGCGTAGGACAGGGGCACAATCAGCCCCAGCATTTT.

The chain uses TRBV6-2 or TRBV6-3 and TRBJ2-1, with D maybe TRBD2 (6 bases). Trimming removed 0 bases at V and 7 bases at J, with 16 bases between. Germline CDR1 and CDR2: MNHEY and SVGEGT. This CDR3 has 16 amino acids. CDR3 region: CASSYSAQGGRNEQFF. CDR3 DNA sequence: TGTGCCAGCAGTTACTCGGCGCAGGGAGGTCGTAATGAGCAGTTCTTC.

The CDR3 DNA is TGTGCCAGCAGCGTTTCACAGGGGGGGACAGATACGCAGTATTTT. Translated: CASSVSQGGTDTQYF. The chain is built from TRBV9 and TRBJ2-3, with a tentative D call TRBD1 (8 bases). Germline V gives CDR1 SGDLS, CDR2 YYNGEE. V lost 2 bases, J lost 3 bases, and 13 bases lay in between. The CDR3 has 15 amino acids. Combining the CDR3 with reference TRBV9 and TRBJ2-3 gives the whole variable domain DSGVTQTPKHLITATGQRVTLRCSPRSGDLSVYWYQQSLDQGLQFLIQYYNGEERAKGNILERFSAQQFPDLHSELNLSSLELGDSALYFCASSVSQGGTDTQYFGPGTRLTVL.

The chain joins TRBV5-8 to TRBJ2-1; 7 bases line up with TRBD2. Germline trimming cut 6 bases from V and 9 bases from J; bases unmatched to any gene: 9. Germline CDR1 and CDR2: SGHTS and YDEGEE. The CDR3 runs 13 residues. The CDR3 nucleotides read TGTGCCAGCACCCGGACTAGGTCCAGTGAGCAGTTCTTC. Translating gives CASTRTRSSEQFF.

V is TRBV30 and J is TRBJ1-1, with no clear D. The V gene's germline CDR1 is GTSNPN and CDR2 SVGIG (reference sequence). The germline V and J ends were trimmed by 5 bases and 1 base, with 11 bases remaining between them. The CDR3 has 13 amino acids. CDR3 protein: CAWGGRSNTEAFF. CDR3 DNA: TGTGCCTGGGGCGGCAGGTCGAACACTGAAGCTTTCTTT.

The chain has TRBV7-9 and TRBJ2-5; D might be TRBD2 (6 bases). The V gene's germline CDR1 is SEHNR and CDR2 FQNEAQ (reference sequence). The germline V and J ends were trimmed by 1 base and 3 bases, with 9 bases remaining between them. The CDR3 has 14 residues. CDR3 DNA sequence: TGTGCCAGCAGCTTAGTTGGCGGGGAAGAGACCCAGTACTTC. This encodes CASSLVGGEETQYF.

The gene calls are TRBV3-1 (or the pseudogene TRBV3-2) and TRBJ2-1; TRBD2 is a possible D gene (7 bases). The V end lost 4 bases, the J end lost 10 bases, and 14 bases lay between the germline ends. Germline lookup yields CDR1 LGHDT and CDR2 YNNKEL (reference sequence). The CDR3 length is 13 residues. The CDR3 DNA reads TGTGCCAGCAGCCCGTGGGGGGGCGGAGAGCAGTTCTTC. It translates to CASSPWGGGEQFF.